Reported below is one TCR beta chain. The antigen is not known. The sample originates from a study of CD8+ T cells in alopecia areata. Whole-study context: People stayed on tofacitinib for 6 to 18 months, then stopped the drug for 6 months.

It was from alopecia areata patients that lesional scalp punch biopsies and peripheral blood were collected. T lymphocytes (CD4+ and CD8+) were sorted from PBMCs. Germline V CDR1 and CDR2: SGHTA, FQGTGA. V lost 5 bases to trimming and J lost 0 bases, with 15 bases between them. The CDR3 spans 16 residues. RNA was isolated and reverse transcribed to cDNA, the sequencing template. Method: immunoSEQ multiplex PCR; TCRdb's copy keeps in-frame clones and lacks some. The table shows under 250,000 clones, with about 60% occurring only once. Study outcomes and limitations: Whereas mice showed it more clearly, TCR sharing across patients was murkier, possibly because of HLA.

The chain combines TRBV7-3 with TRBJ2-3; D is possibly TRBD1 or TRBD2 (5 bases each). This receptor was taken from a human donor with alopecia areata. The sample here was CD4+ T cells sorted from blood, taken at week 0. CDR3 nucleotide sequence: TGTGCCAGCAGCCCCTCCGGGACCCTTAGCACAGATACGCAGTATTTT. Its translation: CASSPSGTLSTDTQYF.